The 30 T cell receptor beta chains listed next were all sequenced from one sample in a study of blood T cell repertoires in COVID-19. Here immunoSEQ multiplex PCR was the method, and the copy in TCRdb shows in-frame clones only, minus some. There are fewer than 150,000 clones in the sample; 65% to 80% occur only once, and under 3% lies in the top ten. The sample comprised peripheral blood. The source of these receptors is a man aged 50 or older with acute or convalescent COVID-19.

This chain connects TRBV7-9 to TRBJ2-6, with D possibly TRBD2 on 6 matching bases. Germline V lookup: CDR1 SEHNR, CDR2 FQNEAQ (reference sequence). V lost 5 bases to trimming and J lost 7 bases, with 18 bases between them. This CDR3 comprises 16 residues. The CDR3 region is CASSLSGGHGANVLTF. The CDR3 coding sequence is TGTGCCAGCAGCCTTAGCGGCGGACATGGAGCCAACGTCCTGACTTTC.

The J gene is TRBJ1-2, the V gene TRBV25-1; D remains ambiguous. Germline V lookup: CDR1 MGHDK, CDR2 SYGVNS. The CDR3 runs 14 residues. Trimming stripped 2 bases from V and 1 base from J, with 8 bases between. The DNA for the CDR3 is TGTGCCAGCAGTGAACAGTCCTTTAACTATGGCTACACCTTC. Translating it yields CASSEQSFNYGYTF.

This clone has just one count. The chain has TRBV18 and TRBJ2-4; 8 bases fit TRBD1. The J segment lost 5 bases and the V segment lost 6 bases, leaving 3 bases of the junction unmatched. Germline CDR1 is KGHSH and CDR2 is LQKENI. This CDR3 contains 13 residues. CDR3 nucleotide sequence: TGTGCCAGCTCCGTGGACAGGGAAAACATTCAGTACTTC. The encoded protein is CASSVDRENIQYF.

The rearrangement joins TRBV24-1 to TRBJ2-1; TRBD1 matches at 7 bases. Trimming removed 3 bases from V and 3 bases from J; junction bases left unmatched: 7. Per the germline V gene, CDR1 is KGHDR and CDR2 is SFDVKD. The CDR3 runs to 16 residues. The CDR3, as DNA: TGTGCCACCAGTGATCCTACAGGGGCAGGCTACAATGAGCAGTTCTTC. Translation gives CATSDPTGAGYNEQFF.

The chain is built from TRBV27 and TRBJ1-2, with 8 bases lining up with TRBD1. Germline V lookup: CDR1 MNHEY, CDR2 SMNVEV (reference sequence). The CDR3 consists of 17 residues. The J segment lost 4 bases and the V segment lost 3 bases, leaving 13 bases of the junction unmatched. In DNA form, the CDR3 reads TGTGCCAGCAGTTTTCGACCCCATGGACAGGGCACCTATGGCTACACCTTC. Its protein product is CASSFRPHGQGTYGYTF.

The chain recombines TRBV10-3 with TRBJ2-1; no clear D gene. CDR3 size: 14 residues. V lost 1 base and J 10 bases, leaving 14 bases between the germline ends. Germline V CDR1 and CDR2: ENHRY, SYGVKD. In nucleotides, the CDR3 is TGTGCCATCAGTGAGTTGAGTAGCTATCGCGAGCAGTTCTTC. Its translation is CAISELSSYREQFF.

The gene calls are TRBV28 and TRBJ2-1; TRBD1 matches 10 bases. J lost 2 bases, V lost 5 bases, and 3 bases had no gene match. CDR1 is MDHEN and CDR2 is SYDVKM in the germline V gene. The CDR3 extends over 15 amino acids. The CDR3 sequence: CASSPGQGAYNEQFF. The CDR3 DNA reads TGTGCCAGCAGTCCCGGACAGGGGGCCTACAATGAGCAGTTCTTC.

The chain joins TRBV10-1 to TRBJ1-4; no firm D call. This CDR3 has 14 amino acids. Per germline, CDR1 WNHNN and CDR2 SYGVQD (reference sequence). Between the trimmed V and J ends, which lost 5 bases and 7 bases, there was a span of 14 bases. The CDR3 protein is CASSPRRGGEKLFF. The CDR3 nucleotides are TGCGCCAGCAGTCCAAGGCGGGGAGGTGAAAAACTGTTTTTT.

The chain combines TRBV28 with TRBJ2-1; 7 bases map to TRBD1. V gave up 5 bases and J gave up 1 base; unmatched junction bases: 14. Looked up from germline, CDR1 is MDHEN and CDR2 is SYDVKM. This CDR3 region has 18 residues. CDR3 protein: CASSDFHLRDRSYNEQFF. As DNA, the CDR3 is TGTGCCAGCAGTGATTTCCACCTCCGGGACAGATCCTACAATGAGCAGTTCTTC.

The table lists this clone with a few counts. The CDR3 region is CASSVGTGPDLRQYF. The CDR3 bases are TGTGCCAGCAGCGTAGGGACAGGACCTGACTTGAGGCAGTATTTT. This rearrangement joins TRBV9 to TRBJ2-3, with 7 bases fitting TRBD1. The CDR3 is made up of 15 amino acids. The V gene's germline CDR1 is SGDLS and CDR2 YYNGEE. V trimming: 0 bases; J trimming: 11 bases; junction bases outside the gene matches: 12. The full variable domain, with the rest looked up from reference TRBV9 and TRBJ2-3, is DSGVTQTPKHLITATGQRVTLRCSPRSGDLSVYWYQQSLDQGLQFLIQYYNGEERAKGNILERFSAQQFPDLHSELNLSSLELGDSALYFCASSVGTGPDLRQYFGPGTRLTVL.

A single count supports this clone. V and J are TRBV3-1 (or the pseudogene TRBV3-2) and TRBJ2-1; D perhaps matches TRBD1 (5 bases). The CDR3 runs 15 residues. V was pared by 0 bases and J by 5 bases, with 11 bases between. Germline CDR1 and CDR2: LGHDT and YNNKEL (reference sequence). CDR3 region: CASSQDLGAHNEQFF. The CDR3 nucleotides read TGTGCCAGCAGCCAAGATTTAGGGGCACACAATGAGCAGTTCTTC.

This rearrangement joins TRBV6-5 to TRBJ1-5; 8 bases are a match to TRBD1. Germline assignment: CDR1 MNHEY and CDR2 SVGAGI. This CDR3 is 13 amino acids long. V shed 4 bases, J shed 5 bases, and the junction held 1 base outside the gene matches. The CDR3 DNA is TGTGCCAGCAGTTCGGACAGGGATCAGCCCCAGCATTTT. Amino acids: CASSSDRDQPQHF.

This chain uses TRBV6-6 with TRBJ2-7, with 9 bases identical to TRBD2. The CDR3 covers 12 residues. CDR1 and CDR2 from the germline V gene are MNHNY and SVGAGI (reference sequence). The V and J ends lost 10 bases and 0 bases, in that order; junction bases with no gene match: 1. CDR3 coding DNA: TGTGCCATTAGCGGGAGCTCCTACGAGCAGTACTTC. It codes for CAISGSSYEQYF.

This clone was counted between two and nine times. The V and J genes are TRBV10-2 and TRBJ2-5, with 7 positions matching TRBD1. CDR1 and CDR2 from the germline V gene are WSHSY and SAAADI. This CDR3 region has 15 residues. V lost 4 bases and J lost 4; bases outside the gene matches: 9. The CDR3 region is CASSGNRGNGETQYF. The CDR3 coding sequence is TGCGCCAGCAGTGGAAACAGGGGAAATGGAGAGACCCAGTACTTC.

The chain combines TRBV7-9 with TRBJ2-3; maybe TRBD2 (5 bases). From germline, CDR1 is SEHNR and CDR2 FQNEAQ (reference sequence). V was pared by 2 bases and J by 0 bases, with 12 bases between. This CDR3 comprises 16 residues. The CDR3 nucleotides read TGTGCCAGCAGCTTAATCCGGGGAAGGAGCACAGATACGCAGTATTTT. Translation: CASSLIRGRSTDTQYF.

The V call is TRBV2, the J call TRBJ1-4; no clear D. V was cut by 3 bases and J by 5 bases, with 7 bases left in between. Germline CDR1 and CDR2: SNHLY and FYNNEI. The CDR3 contains 13 residues. CDR3 residues: CASSEAGNEKLFF. The CDR3 DNA follows: TGTGCCAGCAGTGAGGCGGGGAATGAAAAACTGTTTTTT.

The V gene is TRBV9, the J gene TRBJ2-2, with TRBD2 matching over 8 bases. CDR1 is SGDLS, CDR2 YYNGEE, per germline. CDR3 length: 16 residues. The V gene end was trimmed by 4 bases and the J gene end by 2 bases; junction bases not matched to a gene: 7. CDR3 protein: CASSLSTSGNTGELFF. The CDR3, as DNA: TGTGCCAGCAGCCTCAGCACTAGCGGCAACACCGGGGAGCTGTTTTTT. Drawing the rest from reference TRBV9 and TRBJ2-2, the complete variable domain is DSGVTQTPKHLITATGQRVTLRCSPRSGDLSVYWYQQSLDQGLQFLIQYYNGEERAKGNILERFSAQQFPDLHSELNLSSLELGDSALYFCASSLSTSGNTGELFFGEGSRLTVL.

The CDR3 nucleotides are TGTGCCAGCTCATTCCGGGATAAGCAGTTCTTC. Encoded protein: CASSFRDKQFF. This chain connects TRBV18 to TRBJ2-1, with D tentatively TRBD2 (5 bases). V lost 5 bases to trimming and J lost 11 bases, with 10 bases between them. Looked up from germline, CDR1 is KGHSH and CDR2 is LQKENI. The CDR3 runs 11 residues. The whole variable domain, filled in from reference TRBV18 and TRBJ2-1, reads NAGVMQNPRHLVRRRGQEARLRCSPMKGHSHVYWYRQLPEEGLKFMVYLQKENIIDESGMPKERFSAEFPKEGPSILRIQQVVRGDSAAYFCASSFRDKQFFGPGTRLTVL.

The genes are TRBV11-2 and TRBJ2-7; TRBD1 is a possible D gene (5 bases). Germline CDR1 reads SGHAT; CDR2 reads FQNNGV. V was cut by 0 bases and J by 3 bases, with 6 bases left in between. The CDR3 contains 13 residues. The CDR3 region has the DNA TGTGCCAGCAGCTTAGAGGACAACTACGAGCAGTACTTC. Its protein product is CASSLEDNYEQYF.

The chain employs TRBV19 and TRBJ2-7; tentatively, D is TRBD1 (5 bases). CDR3 length: 14 amino acids. V lost 5 bases and J 5 bases, leaving 16 bases between the germline ends. Germline loops: CDR1 LNHDA, CDR2 SQIVND (reference sequence). For the CDR3, the DNA is TGTGCCAGTAGTCTTTTGACAGCGACAAACGAGCAGTACTTC. Translating gives CASSLLTATNEQYF.

The chain employs TRBV4-1 and TRBJ2-7, with D tentatively TRBD1 (7 bases). This CDR3 is 15 amino acids long. The germline V and J ends were trimmed by 4 bases and 6 bases, with 19 bases remaining between them. CDR1 and CDR2 (germline): MGHRA, YSYEKL. The CDR3 DNA sequence: TGCGCCAGCAGCCCCAAGGGGGCTCTCGGGGGCGAGCAGTACTTC. It specifies CASSPKGALGGEQYF.

The chain combines TRBV18 with TRBJ2-1; TRBD1 matches at 7 bases. CDR1 is KGHSH, CDR2 LQKENI, per germline. V trimming: 4 bases; J trimming: 0 bases; junction bases outside the gene matches: 0. The CDR3 sequence is 14 residues long. CDR3 in amino acids: CASSRDSSYNEQFF. DNA of the CDR3: TGTGCCAGCTCACGGGACAGCTCCTACAATGAGCAGTTCTTC.

The rearrangement joins TRBV28 to TRBJ2-1; 9 positions agree with TRBD2. The germline CDR1 and CDR2 sequences are MDHEN and SYDVKM. The length of the CDR3 is 16 residues. The ends lost 5 bases at V and 7 bases at J; junction bases unmatched: 12. CDR3 region: CASSPPGREGRNEQFF. The CDR3 nucleotides read TGTGCCAGCAGTCCCCCCGGGCGGGAGGGCCGAAATGAGCAGTTCTTC.

The chain carries TRBV24-1 and TRBJ1-5; weak D call: TRBD1 (5 bases). Germline assignment: CDR1 KGHDR and CDR2 SFDVKD. The CDR3 consists of 16 residues. Between the trimmed V and J ends, which lost 3 bases and 7 bases, there was a span of 18 bases. The CDR3 nucleotides read TGTGCCACCAGTGATGGCATACCTACAGGTACCCAGCCCCAGCATTTT. This gives the protein CATSDGIPTGTQPQHF.

The J gene is TRBJ2-3, the V gene TRBV15; D gene unclear. Trimming removed 0 bases at V and 5 bases at J, with 12 bases between. The CDR3 spans 15 residues. Germline V gives CDR1 LNHNV, CDR2 YYDKDF (reference sequence). The CDR3: CATSRDPGSLDTQYF. CDR3 nucleotides: TGTGCCACCAGCAGAGATCCCGGTAGTTTAGATACGCAGTATTTT.

The genes are TRBV2 and TRBJ1-2; D remains unclear. The CDR3 is 12 amino acids. Germline lookup yields CDR1 SNHLY and CDR2 FYNNEI. The V end lost 5 bases, the J end lost 8 bases, and 12 bases lay between the germline ends. CDR3 region: CASSPSGYGYTF. In DNA, the CDR3 is TGTGCCAGCAGTCCATCGGGTTACGGCTACACCTTC.

This clone is a singleton in its sample. The chain has TRBV2 and TRBJ2-7; 11 nucleotides align to TRBD2. Germline V gene lookup returns CDR1 SNHLY and CDR2 FYNNEI. The CDR3 has 16 amino acids. Trimming took 7 bases from V and 1 from J; bases not matched to a gene: 9. CDR3 loop: CASTDLGTSGSYEQYF. The CDR3 nucleotides are TGTGCCAGCACGGACCTTGGGACTAGCGGATCCTACGAGCAGTACTTC.

The gene calls are TRBV4-1 and TRBJ1-6; 8 bases match TRBD1. From germline, CDR1 is MGHRA and CDR2 YSYEKL. The CDR3 runs to 18 residues. After removal of 4 bases from V and 0 bases from J, the junction contained 8 bases not matched to a gene. CDR3 loop: CASSLVTGVRSYNSPLHF. The CDR3 nucleotides are TGCGCCAGCAGCCTCGTGACAGGGGTGCGCTCCTATAATTCACCCCTCCACTTT.

The chain combines TRBV11-2 with TRBJ2-1; TRBD2 matches at 7 bases. This CDR3 comprises 16 residues. Germline V lookup: CDR1 SGHAT, CDR2 FQNNGV. V dropped 6 bases and J dropped 2; count of bases not matched to a gene: 10. The CDR3 region has the DNA TGTGCCAGCAGTATGAGACTAGCCGATACCTACAATGAGCAGTTCTTC. This gives the protein CASSMRLADTYNEQFF.

This clone was seen a few times. Here the CDR3 reads CASSVVGRGTGELFF. The CDR3 DNA reads TGTGCCAGCAGCGTAGTTGGCAGGGGAACCGGGGAGCTGTTTTTT. The chain links TRBV9 to TRBJ2-2, with D tentatively TRBD1 (6 bases). Germline V gene sequence: CDR1 SGDLS, CDR2 YYNGEE. This CDR3 contains 15 residues. V was cut by 0 bases and J by 5 bases, with 11 bases left in between.